This T cell receptor beta chain was profiled in a study of blood T cell repertoires in COVID-19. Study background: The origin of the acute and convalescent COVID-19 samples was the United States, Italy and Spain.

TCRdb's copy holds only in-frame clones and misses some; the assay was immunoSEQ multiplex PCR. This table holds 100,000 to 150,000 clones, 87% found once. This CDR3 region has 13 residues. The germline CDR1 and CDR2 sequences are MDHEN and SYDVKM. Trimming at V came to 8 bases and at J to 8 bases, leaving 8 bases not matched to a gene. This clonotype was sampled from a woman aged 60 to 75 with acute or convalescent COVID-19. Material for sequencing was peripheral blood. The chain employs TRBV28 and TRBJ2-1; TRBD2 matches at 8 bases. CDR3 region: CASGPGGGYEQFF. Written as DNA, the CDR3 is TGTGCCAGCGGGCCGGGAGGGGGGTATGAGCAGTTCTTC.